These T cell receptor beta chains were read from a single sample in a study of cytomegalovirus exposure and HLA in healthy donors. Sequencing used immunoSEQ multiplex PCR; TCRdb keeps in-frame clones, though not all of them. The sample holds about 120,000 clones, approximately 78% seen once. The sample comprised PBMCs. These receptors came from a young man in good health and CMV-seropositive. Both conserved end residues are part of each CDR3. The D gene is left open where the match is weak. Clone size is stated in some rows and not others, as once, few, many or a class when expanded.

d_call	v_call	cdr3_length	j_call	clone_size	cdr3_aa	cdr3_nt
-	TRBV19	13	TRBJ2-1	-	CASSILSGTEQFF	TGTGCCAGTAGTATTCTTAGCGGCACCGAGCAGTTCTTC
-	TRBV5-5	15	TRBJ1-1	-	CASSSPGGSNSEAFF	TGTGCCAGCAGCTCGCCGGGAGGGAGTAACTCTGAAGCTTTCTTT
-	TRBV6-1	14	TRBJ2-7	-	CASSERGGSYEQYF	TGTGCCAGCAGTGAAAGGGGCGGCTCCTACGAGCAGTACTTC
-	TRBV29-1	11	TRBJ1-2	few	CSVGADNGYTF	TGCAGCGTTGGGGCAGATAATGGCTACACCTTC
-	TRBV20-1	11	TRBJ2-1	-	CSATDSGLQFF	TGCAGTGCCACAGATTCGGGGTTGCAGTTCTTC
-	TRBV2	13	TRBJ2-1	-	CASSGTRGNEQFF	TGTGCCAGCAGTGGGACTCGGGGCAATGAGCAGTTCTTC
-	TRBV6-4	14	TRBJ2-5	-	CAFRGVVGVRTQYF	TGTGCCTTCCGCGGTGTGGTCGGTGTAAGGACCCAGTACTTC
-	TRBV7-9	13	TRBJ1-5	-	CASSLAANQPQHF	TGTGCCAGCAGCTTAGCAGCCAATCAGCCCCAGCATTTT
TRBD1	TRBV10-3	13	TRBJ1-1	-	CAISDRGQNEAFF	TGTGCCATCAGTGACCGGGGACAGAATGAAGCTTTCTTT
-	TRBV7-8	14	TRBJ1-1	-	CASSLGREVGEAFF	TGTGCCAGCAGCTTAGGCAGGGAGGTAGGTGAAGCTTTCTTT
TRBD2	TRBV28	17	TRBJ2-1	once	CASSRTSGRSSYNEQFF	TGTGCCAGCAGTCGGACTAGCGGGAGATCCTCCTACAATGAGCAGTTCTTC
TRBD1	TRBV11-2	15	TRBJ2-7	-	CASSLGPDRSYEQYF	TGTGCCAGCAGCTTAGGTCCGGACAGGTCCTACGAGCAGTACTTC
TRBD2	TRBV19	14	TRBJ2-1	once	CASSIKGLATALFF	TGTGCCAGTAGTATAAAGGGACTAGCAACCGCACTGTTCTTC
-	TRBV7-4	13	TRBJ1-5	-	CASSPTPCEPQHF	TGTGCCAGCAGCCCGACACCCTGCGAGCCCCAGCATTTT
TRBD2	TRBV5-4	15	TRBJ2-3	few	CASSLRRETTDTQYF	TGTGCCAGCAGCTTACGGCGGGAGACCACAGATACGCAGTATTTT
TRBD2	TRBV4-1	15	TRBJ2-1	few	CASSQGLAAYNEQFF	TGCGCCAGCAGCCAGGGACTAGCGGCCTACAATGAGCAGTTCTTC
TRBD2	TRBV9	14	TRBJ2-5	-	CASSGGGSQETQYF	TGTGCCAGCAGCGGGGGGGGGAGCCAAGAGACCCAGTACTTC
TRBD1	TRBV6-4	14	TRBJ2-1	-	CASSLTGIENEQFF	TGTGCCAGCAGTTTGACAGGGATCGAAAATGAGCAGTTCTTC
TRBD1	TRBV6-5	16	TRBJ1-3	-	CASSYRQGQSGNTIYF	TGTGCCAGCAGCTACCGACAGGGGCAATCTGGAAACACCATATATTTT
-	TRBV28	16	TRBJ1-1	-	CASSPRGAERRTEAFF	TGTGCCAGCAGTCCTCGGGGGGCTGAACGACGGACTGAAGCTTTCTTT
-	TRBV13	17	TRBJ2-5	-	CASSSNLEGGGRETQYF	TGTGCCAGCAGCTCCAACCTGGAGGGAGGGGGTAGGGAGACCCAGTACTTC
TRBD1	TRBV5-1	16	TRBJ1-2	-	CASSYLLGQGGYGYTF	TGCGCCAGCAGCTATCTTTTGGGACAGGGAGGGTATGGCTACACCTTC
-	TRBV7-9	12	TRBJ2-7	-	CASSGASYEQYF	TGTGCCAGCAGCGGGGCCTCCTACGAGCAGTACTTC
-	TRBV5-1	14	TRBJ2-1	-	CASSGGASYNEQFF	TGCGCCAGCAGCGGAGGAGCCAGCTACAATGAGCAGTTCTTC
TRBD1	TRBV9	14	TRBJ2-1	-	CASSAGQGVEEQFF	TGTGCCAGCAGCGCGGGACAGGGGGTCGAGGAGCAGTTCTTC
TRBD1	TRBV4-1	17	TRBJ1-4	medium-sized	CASSQVGQGATNEKLFF	TGCGCCAGCAGCCAAGTGGGACAGGGTGCAACTAATGAAAAACTGTTTTTT
-	TRBV27	13	TRBJ1-1	-	CASSLRRNTEAFF	TGTGCCAGCAGTTTACGGAGGAACACTGAAGCTTTCTTT
TRBD2	TRBV4-3	15	TRBJ2-7	-	CASSLQREGLYEQYF	TGCGCCAGCAGCCTCCAGCGGGAGGGCCTGTACGAGCAGTACTTC
TRBD2	TRBV7-8	15	TRBJ2-3	few	CASSARQREIDTQYF	TGTGCCAGCAGCGCCCGCCAGCGGGAGATAGATACGCAGTATTTT
-	TRBV6-5	13	TRBJ1-2	-	CASRRDSNYGYTF	TGTGCCAGCAGGCGCGACAGTAACTATGGCTACACCTTC
-	TRBV29-1	16	TRBJ2-5	-	CSVEDPAGWVQETQYF	TGCAGCGTTGAAGATCCGGCAGGGTGGGTACAAGAGACCCAGTACTTC